These 15 T cell receptor beta chains share one sample of origin, sequenced in a study of T cells in Graves' hyperthyroidism and ophthalmopathy. RNA transcripts gave rise to amplified TCR beta CDR3 regions. The HTBI primer set served for first-round RT-PCR of the TCR CDR3. TCRdb re-called the multiplex PCR reads through MiXCR, storing one row per CDR3 protein. The table has 550,000 to 700,000 distinct CDR3 sequences, 14% to 15% seen once; the top ten hold about 3.9%. The sequencing input was blood. Receptor source: a woman in her 40s with Graves' ophthalmopathy.

This clonotype occurred a few times. The genes are TRBV20-1 and TRBJ2-2; TRBD2 aligns across 10 bases. CDR3 size: 15 residues. CDR1 is DFQATT and CDR2 is SNEGSKA in the germline V gene (reference sequence). Trimming cost V 1 base and J 3 bases; bases outside gene matches: 2. The CDR3 bases are TGCAGTGCTAGAGGAGCGGGAGGGGACACCGGGGAGCTGTTTTTT. Protein: CSARGAGGDTGELFF.

This clonotype was counted at least ten times. The rearrangement joins TRBV11-1 to TRBJ1-3; no reliable D call. The CDR3 runs 18 residues. The ends were cut back, 5 bases at V and 2 bases at J, with 22 bases in the middle. Germline values: CDR1 SGHAT, CDR2 FQDESV (reference sequence). For the CDR3, the DNA is TGTGCCAGCAGCGCATCTTGGGGTTCAGACGCGACTGGAAACACCATATATTTT. It codes for CASSASWGSDATGNTIYF.

This clonotype was recorded many times. The chain has TRBV12-5 and TRBJ2-2; D remains unclear. The CDR3 consists of 12 residues. Germline V gene data show CDR1 as LGHNT and CDR2 as FRNRAP. Trimming removed 8 bases at V and 1 base at J, with 5 bases between. The CDR3, as DNA: TGTGCTAGTAGGAAGAACACCGGGGAGCTGTTTTTT. Encoded protein: CASRKNTGELFF.

This clonotype was observed at least ten times. Mismatch with germline at one junction end may stem from a read error. The V and J genes are TRBV29-1 and TRBJ2-5; D gene unclear. Germline V gene data show CDR1 as SQVTM and CDR2 as ANQGSEA. The CDR3 is 12 residues long. The CDR3 nucleotides are TGCAGCGTTGAAGATGGAAAAGAGACCCAGCACTTC. Translating gives CSVEDGKETQHF.

At least ten counts were recorded for this clonotype. A read error may produce the germline difference seen at one junction end. CDR3 DNA: TGCGCCAGCAGCTTGTTGTCCGCGAACACCGGGGAGCTGTTTTTT. This sequence encodes CASSLLSANTGELFF. V usage is TRBV2 and J usage is TRBJ2-2; unclear D gene. The CDR3 sequence is 15 residues long. The germline V gene encodes CDR1 SNHLY and CDR2 FYNNEI.

The sample holds many counts of this clonotype. This rearrangement joins TRBV6-5 to TRBJ1-3; 8 nucleotides agree with TRBD1. The junction had 7 bases not matched to a gene; V was cut back by 5 bases and J by 4 bases. This CDR3 is 15 amino acids long. The germline V gene has CDR1 MNHEY and CDR2 SVGAGI. The CDR3 DNA follows: TGTGCCAGCAGTCACGACAGGGGCTCAGGAAACACCATATATTTT. This codes for CASSHDRGSGNTIYF.

There are many counts of this clonotype. For the CDR3, the DNA is TGTGCCAGCAGTTTTGACAGGGGAAACTATGGCTACACCTTC. It encodes CASSFDRGNYGYTF. V usage is TRBV27 and J usage is TRBJ1-2; 8 bases are shared with TRBD1. Trimming cost V 3 bases and J 2 bases; bases outside gene matches: 2. CDR3 size: 14 residues. Looked up from germline, CDR1 is MNHEY and CDR2 is SMNVEV (reference sequence).

Many counts were recorded for this clonotype. V and J are TRBV27 and TRBJ2-5, with D possibly being TRBD2 (6 bases). Trimming cost V 1 base and J 5 bases, with 20 bases left between them. Germline lookup yields CDR1 MNHEY and CDR2 SMNVEV (reference sequence). The CDR3 is 17 amino acids. DNA of the CDR3: TGTGCCAGCAGTTTATGGCGCGGGGACCCTCGGAGGGAGACCCAGTACTTC. Amino acid sequence: CASSLWRGDPRRETQYF.

This clonotype has only a few counts. The rearrangement links TRBV5-1 to TRBJ2-5, with unresolved D. CDR3 length equals 14 residues. CDR1 is SGHRS, CDR2 YFSETQ, per germline. Trimming pared 7 bases from V and 2 bases from J, leaving 15 bases between. In DNA, the CDR3 is TGCGCCAGCCACGTTGGGTTAGGGCAAGAGACCCAGTACTTC. This translates into CASHVGLGQETQYF.

Points on this clonotype: A much larger clone sits a single nucleotide away, making a read error possible. The genes are TRBV28 and TRBJ1-1; 12 bases line up with TRBD1. There are 16 residues in the CDR3. Germline loops: CDR1 MDHEN, CDR2 SYDVKM. Here the CDR3 reads CASTSAAGQGAGEASF. CDR3 DNA sequence: TGTGCCAGCACCTCGGCAGCGGGACAGGGGGCCGGTGAAGCTTCCTTT.

CDR3 in amino acids: CASLGPGTDGAPLHF. CDR3 bases: TGTGCCAGCCTAGGGCCCGGGACAGACGGTGCGCCCCTCCACTTT. V usage is TRBV6-1 and J usage is TRBJ1-6; the match to TRBD1 covers 7 bases. Germline lookup yields CDR1 MNHNS and CDR2 SASEGT. The CDR3 runs to 15 residues. Losses at the gene ends were 8 bases for V and 13 bases for J; bases not matched to a gene: 17.

This clonotype was found many times. V and J are TRBV19 and TRBJ2-7; D may be TRBD1 (5 bases). CDR1 is LNHDA, CDR2 SQIVND, per germline (reference sequence). V lost 0 bases, J lost 2 bases, and 14 bases lay in between. CDR3 length: 16 amino acids. Here the CDR3 DNA reads TGTGCCAGTAGTATAGACCAGGGTTCTGGGACCTACGAGCAGTACTTC. Translated: CASSIDQGSGTYEQYF.

This clonotype was counted ten times or more. V gene TRBV12-5 combines with J gene TRBJ1-1, with no clear D. The CDR3 sequence is 15 residues long. The V and J ends lost 2 bases and 4 bases respectively, with 14 bases between them. CDR1 is LGHNT and CDR2 is FRNRAP in the germline V gene. CDR3 bases: TGTGCTAGTGGTTTGTTTGCGGGTCTGAGCACTGAAGCTTTCTTT. It yields the protein CASGLFAGLSTEAFF.

This clonotype was counted at least ten times. The J gene is TRBJ1-5, the V gene TRBV10-3, with TRBD1 as a possible D gene (5 bases). Trimming shortened V by 4 bases and J by 3 bases, and 7 bases separated the two germline ends. Germline assignment: CDR1 ENHRY and CDR2 SYGVKD. The CDR3 runs to 13 residues. This chain's CDR3 is CAISGDPNQPQHF. The CDR3 region has the DNA TGTGCCATCAGTGGGGACCCCAATCAGCCCCAGCATTTT.

This clonotype was recorded many times. V gene TRBV19 combines with J gene TRBJ2-6; D uncertain. This CDR3 is 15 amino acids long. From germline, CDR1 is LNHDA and CDR2 SQIVND (reference sequence). V lost 3 bases to trimming and J lost 0 bases, with 6 bases between them. The CDR3 sequence is CASSMTLSGANVLTF. CDR3 coding DNA: TGTGCCAGTAGTATGACACTCTCTGGGGCCAACGTCCTGACTTTC.